These T cell receptor beta chains were read from a single sample in a study of T cell responses to AZD1222 COVID-19 vaccine. The table came from immunoSEQ multiplex PCR; TCRdb's copy has only in-frame clones and leaves some out. Here the sample spans nearly 110,000 clones, less than 95% being singletons. Sequenced material: peripheral blood, taken 28 days after the second AZD1222 dose. These receptor sequences come from an adult who received the AZD1222 COVID-19 vaccine. Each CDR3 is given with its conserved first and last residue. D genes are given only for firm matches.

TRBV5-1	TRBJ2-5	.	CASSSQETQYF
TRBV7-9	TRBJ1-1	TRBD1	CASSSTGWRDEAFF
TRBV2	TRBJ1-3	.	CAYGRNTIYF
TRBV9	TRBJ1-1	.	CASSVEGGVTEAFF
TRBV3-1/TRBV3-2	TRBJ2-7	.	CASKPSGIGSYEQYF
TRBV6-5	TRBJ1-6	TRBD1	CASSLRDRENSPLHF
TRBV7-2	TRBJ2-7	.	CASSLGQGVDEQYF
TRBV2	TRBJ2-3	TRBD2	CASRATSGDTQYF
TRBV12-2	TRBJ2-7	.	CRRGLAEFSYEQYF
TRBV7-3	TRBJ2-3	.	CASSLILSDKADTQYF
TRBV6-2/TRBV6-3	TRBJ1-5	TRBD1	CASSQTGISQPQHF
TRBV29-1	TRBJ2-1	.	CSGSTGGRDNEQFF
TRBV5-1	TRBJ2-3	.	CASSLRGWADTQYF
TRBV29-1	TRBJ1-2	.	CSVGDFYGYTF
TRBV7-2	TRBJ2-1	.	CASPGALYNEQFF
TRBV11-3	TRBJ2-5	.	CASSRQVQETQYF
TRBV18	TRBJ2-3	.	CATRGPRTPDTQYF
TRBV29-1	TRBJ2-2	.	CSVGSQGGTGELFF
TRBV15	TRBJ1-2	.	CATSRDPGPGYGYTF
TRBV19	TRBJ2-7	.	CASSEGTTGQYF
TRBV9	TRBJ2-7	.	CASSVWDATYEQYF
TRBV19	TRBJ1-1	.	CASSIARDTEAFF
TRBV7-6	TRBJ2-5	.	CASSLAPAGLLEETQYF
TRBV5-8	TRBJ2-7	TRBD1	CASRRGTGLQTYEQYF
TRBV18	TRBJ2-1	TRBD2	CASSQGGGDYNEQFF
TRBV20-1	TRBJ1-2	TRBD1	CSATQGEGYTF
TRBV5-1	TRBJ2-2	.	CASSLAAPGELFF
TRBV3-1/TRBV3-2	TRBJ2-7	TRBD1	CASSSGTGAYEQYF
TRBV7-2	TRBJ1-4	.	CASSLEGSGEKLFF
TRBV6-4	TRBJ2-3	TRBD2	CASSDGRGGPTDTQYF
TRBV5-6	TRBJ2-2	.	CASSQGGNTGELFF
TRBV18	TRBJ1-3	.	CASSPRTPSGNTIYF
TRBV9	TRBJ1-2	TRBD1	CASGAGGGPYGYTF
TRBV7-3	TRBJ2-1	TRBD2	CASSTGGALYNEQFF
TRBV19	TRBJ2-1	TRBD2	CASSMGLADYNEQFF
TRBV5-1	TRBJ2-1	TRBD2	CASSTGLAGGYNEQFF
TRBV7-6	TRBJ1-2	TRBD1	CASSPRVRSGQGSNYGYTF
TRBV5-4	TRBJ2-5	.	CASSSKGQNQETQYF
TRBV6-5	TRBJ2-7	.	CASSYSKESLSYEQYF
TRBV29-1	TRBJ2-2	TRBD1	CSSRQGDTGELFF
TRBV12-3/TRBV12-4	TRBJ2-3	.	CASSFGSTDTQYF
TRBV7-8	TRBJ1-2	TRBD1	CASSSGQGGYGYTF
TRBV6-2/TRBV6-3	TRBJ1-2	TRBD1	CASSSRQGAIVLTF
TRBV5-1	TRBJ1-1	.	CASSFGADTEAFF
TRBV2	TRBJ2-2	.	CASSDPGMNTGELFF
TRBV5-5	TRBJ1-4	.	CASSPAPSATNEKLFF
TRBV15	TRBJ2-1	TRBD2	CATSRVRAGVQYNEQFF
TRBV7-9	TRBJ1-2	.	CASSWAWGDGYTF
TRBV2	TRBJ1-5	.	CASSGGLLGSNQPQHF
TRBV12-3/TRBV12-4	TRBJ1-1	.	CASSPTGNTEAFF
TRBV3-1/TRBV3-2	TRBJ1-3	TRBD1	CASSPWTGSLSGNTIYF
TRBV5-6	TRBJ1-6	TRBD1	CASSLRGGAGSTNSPLHF